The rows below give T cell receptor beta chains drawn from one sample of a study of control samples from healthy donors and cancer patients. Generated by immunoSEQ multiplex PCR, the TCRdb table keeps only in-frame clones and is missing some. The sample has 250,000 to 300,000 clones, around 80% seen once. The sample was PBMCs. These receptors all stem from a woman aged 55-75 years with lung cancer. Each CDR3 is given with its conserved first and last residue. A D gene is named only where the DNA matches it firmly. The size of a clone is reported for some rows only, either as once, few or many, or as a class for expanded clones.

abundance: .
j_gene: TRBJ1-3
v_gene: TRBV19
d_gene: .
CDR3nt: TGTGCCAGTAGTTTCGTGGCAGGAAACTCTGGAAACACCATATATTTT
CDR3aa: CASSFVAGNSGNTIYF

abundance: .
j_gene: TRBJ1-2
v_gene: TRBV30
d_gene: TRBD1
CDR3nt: TGTGCCTGGAGATCGGGACAGGGTTTGGAGTTGGGGGGTGGCTACACCTTC
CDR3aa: CAWRSGQGLELGGGYTF

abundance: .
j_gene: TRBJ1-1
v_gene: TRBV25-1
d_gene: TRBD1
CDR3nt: TGTGCCAGCAGTGACTCCGGGACAGCGCTGAACACTGAAGCTTTCTTT
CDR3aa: CASSDSGTALNTEAFF

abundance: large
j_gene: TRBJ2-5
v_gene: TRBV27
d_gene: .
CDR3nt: TGTGCCAGCAGTTTACGGAGGGGAGGGGGCCAGACCCAGTACTTC
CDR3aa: CASSLRRGGGQTQYF

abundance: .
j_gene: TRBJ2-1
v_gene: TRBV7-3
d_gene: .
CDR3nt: TGTGCCAGCAGCCCCCGAGGGGACCAGCAGTTCTTC
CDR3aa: CASSPRGDQQFF

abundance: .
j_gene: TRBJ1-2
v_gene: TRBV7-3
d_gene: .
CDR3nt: TGTGCCAGCAGCCCAGGGAGGGGATCAAACTATGGCTACACCTTC
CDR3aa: CASSPGRGSNYGYTF

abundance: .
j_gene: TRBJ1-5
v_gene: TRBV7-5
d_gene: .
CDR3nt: TGTGCCAGGGACAGGGCGAGCAATCAGCCCCAGCATTTT
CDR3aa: CARDRASNQPQHF

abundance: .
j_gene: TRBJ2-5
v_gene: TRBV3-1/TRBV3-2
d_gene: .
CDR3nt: TGTGCCAGCAGCCTCAGGGGAGAAGAGACCCAGTACTTC
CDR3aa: CASSLRGEETQYF

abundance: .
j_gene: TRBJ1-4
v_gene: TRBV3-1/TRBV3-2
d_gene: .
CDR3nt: TGTGCCAGCAGCCAACTCACTTTTGAAAAACTGTTTTTT
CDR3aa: CASSQLTFEKLFF

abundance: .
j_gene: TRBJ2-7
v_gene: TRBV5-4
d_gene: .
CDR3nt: TGTGCCAGCAGCTTGGGGACAGACTACGAGCAGTACTTC
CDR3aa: CASSLGTDYEQYF

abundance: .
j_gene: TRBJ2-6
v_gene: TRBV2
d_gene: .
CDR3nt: TGTGCCAGCACGGACTACTCTGGGGCCAACGTCCTGACTTTC
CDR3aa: CASTDYSGANVLTF

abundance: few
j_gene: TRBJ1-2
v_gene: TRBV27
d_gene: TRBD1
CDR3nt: TGTGCCAGCACCGAGGTAGGGGGCGCAAATGGCTACACCTTC
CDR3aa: CASTEVGGANGYTF

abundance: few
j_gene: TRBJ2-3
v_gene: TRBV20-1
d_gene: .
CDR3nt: TGCAGTGCTAGAGACCCGAGTACGCAGTATTTT
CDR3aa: CSARDPSTQYF

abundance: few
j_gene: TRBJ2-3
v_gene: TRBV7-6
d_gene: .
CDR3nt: TGTGCCAGCAGCTCACCGCCGGGAGAAAGGACAGATACGCAGTATTTT
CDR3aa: CASSSPPGERTDTQYF

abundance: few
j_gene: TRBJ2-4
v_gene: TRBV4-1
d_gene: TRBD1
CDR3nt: TGCGCCAGCAGCCAGGGGACAGCACGCACTAAAAACATTCAGTACTTC
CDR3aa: CASSQGTARTKNIQYF

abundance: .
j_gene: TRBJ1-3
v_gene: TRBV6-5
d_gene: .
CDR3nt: TGTGCCAGCAGTTCAAGACACGGTGGAAACACCATATATTTT
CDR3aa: CASSSRHGGNTIYF

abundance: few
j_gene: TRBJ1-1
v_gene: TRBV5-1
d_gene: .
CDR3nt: TGCGCCAGCAGCTTGGCCCAGACGAACACTGAAGCTTTCTTT
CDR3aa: CASSLAQTNTEAFF

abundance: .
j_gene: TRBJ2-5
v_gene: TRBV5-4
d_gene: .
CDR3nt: TGTGCCAGCAGCTCGAGCCTCAGACAGGGAGGGGAGACCCAGTACTTC
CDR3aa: CASSSSLRQGGETQYF

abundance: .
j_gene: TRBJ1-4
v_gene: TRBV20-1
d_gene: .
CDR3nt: TGCAGCGCCAGTCAGGGTTCGGCTGAAAAACTGTTTTTT
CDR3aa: CSASQGSAEKLFF

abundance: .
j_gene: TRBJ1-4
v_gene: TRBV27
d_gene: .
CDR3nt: TGTGCCAGCAGCCTGGATGGGAATGAAAAACTGTTTTTT
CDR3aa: CASSLDGNEKLFF

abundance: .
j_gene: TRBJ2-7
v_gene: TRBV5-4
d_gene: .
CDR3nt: TGTGCCAGCAGCTTGGCCTACGGGAGTATGTACGAGCAGTACTTC
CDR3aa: CASSLAYGSMYEQYF

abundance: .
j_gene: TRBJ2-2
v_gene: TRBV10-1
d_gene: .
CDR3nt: TGCGCCAGCAGCGCCTCCGGGAACACCGGGGAGCTGTTTTTT
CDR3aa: CASSASGNTGELFF

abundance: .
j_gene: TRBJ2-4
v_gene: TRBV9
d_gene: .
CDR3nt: TGTGCCAGCAGCGTAATGGGAGGCAAAAACATTCAGTACTTC
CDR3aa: CASSVMGGKNIQYF

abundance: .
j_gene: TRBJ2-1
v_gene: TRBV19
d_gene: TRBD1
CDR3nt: TGTGCCAGTAGACGACAGGGCAACTCCTACAATGAGCAGTTCTTC
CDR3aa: CASRRQGNSYNEQFF

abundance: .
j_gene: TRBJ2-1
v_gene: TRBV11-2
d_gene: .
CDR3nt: TGTGCCAGCAGCCCCGTTCGGGGGTCCTCTTACAATGAGCAGTTCTTC
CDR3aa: CASSPVRGSSYNEQFF

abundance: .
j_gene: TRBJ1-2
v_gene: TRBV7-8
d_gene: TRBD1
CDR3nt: TGTGCCAGCAGCTCCCACCGGGACAGGGCGGTTGGCTACACCTTC
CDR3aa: CASSSHRDRAVGYTF

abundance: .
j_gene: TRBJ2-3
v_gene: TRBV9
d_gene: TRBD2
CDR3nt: TGTGCCAGCAGCCCTAGCGGGCTGGGTCGGGTAGATACGCAGTATTTT
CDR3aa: CASSPSGLGRVDTQYF

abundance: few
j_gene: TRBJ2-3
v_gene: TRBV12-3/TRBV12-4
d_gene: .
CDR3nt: TGTGCCAGCAGTTGGGGGGATACGCAGTATTTT
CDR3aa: CASSWGDTQYF

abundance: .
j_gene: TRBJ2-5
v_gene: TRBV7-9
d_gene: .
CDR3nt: TGTGCCAGCAGCTTAGCCGGCGGGACAGAGACCCAGTACTTC
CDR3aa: CASSLAGGTETQYF

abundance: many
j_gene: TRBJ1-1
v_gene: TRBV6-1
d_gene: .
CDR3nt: TGTGCCAGCAGTGAACGGGCCGAGGAAGCTTTCTTT
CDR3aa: CASSERAEEAFF

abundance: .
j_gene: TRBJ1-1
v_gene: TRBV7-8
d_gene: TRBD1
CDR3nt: TGTGCCAGCAGCTTAGCAGGGACAGCGATGAACACTGAAGCTTTCTTT
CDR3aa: CASSLAGTAMNTEAFF

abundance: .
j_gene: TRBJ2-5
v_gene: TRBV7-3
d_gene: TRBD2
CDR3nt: TGTGCCAGCAGCTTCCGCGGGGGGGCAGGAGAGACCCAGTACTTC
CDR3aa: CASSFRGGAGETQYF

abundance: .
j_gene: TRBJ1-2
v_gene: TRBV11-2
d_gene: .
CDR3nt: TGTGCCAGCAGCTTAGCGACAGGAAACTATGGCTACACCTTC
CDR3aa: CASSLATGNYGYTF

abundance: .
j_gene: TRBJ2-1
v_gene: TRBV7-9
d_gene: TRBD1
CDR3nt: TGTGCCAGCAGCTTAGCGGGACAGGGGAAACAGTTCTTC
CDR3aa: CASSLAGQGKQFF

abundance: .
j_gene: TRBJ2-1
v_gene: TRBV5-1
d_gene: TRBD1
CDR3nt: TGCGCCAGCAGCCCCCCGGGACAGGTTTTTGAGCAGTTCTTC
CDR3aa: CASSPPGQVFEQFF

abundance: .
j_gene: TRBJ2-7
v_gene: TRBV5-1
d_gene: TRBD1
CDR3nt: TGCGCCAGCAGTCAGCAGGGGGCTGATGAGCAGTACTTC
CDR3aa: CASSQQGADEQYF

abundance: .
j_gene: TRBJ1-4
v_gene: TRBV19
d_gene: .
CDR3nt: TGTGCCAGTCGGTTTCTTGCTAATGAAAAACTGTTTTTT
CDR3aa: CASRFLANEKLFF

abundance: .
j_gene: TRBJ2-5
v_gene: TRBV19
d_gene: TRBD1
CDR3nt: TGTGCCAGTAGTATCGGGACAGCGACCCAGTACTTC
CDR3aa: CASSIGTATQYF

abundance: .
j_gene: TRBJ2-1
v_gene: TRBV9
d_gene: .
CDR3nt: TGTGCCAGCAGCGTAGGAACTAGATCCTACAATGAGCAGTTCTTC
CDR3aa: CASSVGTRSYNEQFF

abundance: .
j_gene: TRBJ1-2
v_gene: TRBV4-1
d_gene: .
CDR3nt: TGCGCCAGCAGCCCTCTTCCGATCTATGGCTACACCTTC
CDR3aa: CASSPLPIYGYTF

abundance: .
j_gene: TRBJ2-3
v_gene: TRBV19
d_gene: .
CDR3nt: TGTGCCAGTAGACCTCAGGGCCCGCCAGATACGCAGTATTTT
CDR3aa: CASRPQGPPDTQYF

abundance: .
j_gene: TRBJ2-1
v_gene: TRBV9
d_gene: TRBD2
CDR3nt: TGTGCCAGCAGCGTAGGCACTAGCGGGCGCAATGAGCAGTTCTTC
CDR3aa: CASSVGTSGRNEQFF

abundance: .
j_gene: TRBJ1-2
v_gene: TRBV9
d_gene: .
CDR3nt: TGTGCCAGCAGCGTAGCCGGGCGGGCTTCCTATGGCTACACCTTC
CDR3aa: CASSVAGRASYGYTF

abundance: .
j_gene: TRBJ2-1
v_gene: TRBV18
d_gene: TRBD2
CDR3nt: TGTGCCAGCTCATCCGCGGGAGTTAGCTCCTACAATGAGCAGTTCTTC
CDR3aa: CASSSAGVSSYNEQFF

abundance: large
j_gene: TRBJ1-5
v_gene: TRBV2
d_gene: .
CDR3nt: TGTGCCAGCAGAGCCAGGGTTAGCAATCAGCCCCAGCATTTT
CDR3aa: CASRARVSNQPQHF

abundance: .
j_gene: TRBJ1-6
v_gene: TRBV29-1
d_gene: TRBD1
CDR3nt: TGCAGCGTTTCCGGGACAGGGGATTCACCCCTCCACTTT
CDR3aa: CSVSGTGDSPLHF

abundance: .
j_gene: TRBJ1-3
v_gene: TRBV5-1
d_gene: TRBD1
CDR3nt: TGCGCCAGCAGCTTAGGACAGGGGGCTGGAAACACCATATATTTT
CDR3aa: CASSLGQGAGNTIYF

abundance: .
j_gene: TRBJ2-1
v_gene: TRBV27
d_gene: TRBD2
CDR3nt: TGTGCCAGCAGAGGCGGGAGCTTGTACAATGAGCAGTTCTTC
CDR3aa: CASRGGSLYNEQFF

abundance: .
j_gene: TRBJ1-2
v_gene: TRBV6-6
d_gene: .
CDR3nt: TGTGCCAGCAGTTCTCTTTATGGCTACACCTTC
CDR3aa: CASSSLYGYTF

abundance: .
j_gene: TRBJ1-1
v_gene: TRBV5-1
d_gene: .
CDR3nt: TGCGCCAGCAGCTTAAACGACGGCATGAACACTGAAGCTTTCTTT
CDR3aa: CASSLNDGMNTEAFF

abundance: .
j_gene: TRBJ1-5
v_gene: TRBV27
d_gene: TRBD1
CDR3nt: TGTGCCAGCAGTTCATCAGGGGGAATCATCAAGCCCCAGCATTTT
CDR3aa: CASSSSGGIIKPQHF

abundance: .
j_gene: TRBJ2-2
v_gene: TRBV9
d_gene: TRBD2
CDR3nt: TGTGCCAGCAGCGTAGCGGGGGGACCGAACACCGGGGAGCTGTTTTTT
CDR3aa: CASSVAGGPNTGELFF

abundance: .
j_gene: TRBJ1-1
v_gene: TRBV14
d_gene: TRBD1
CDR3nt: TGTGCCAGCAGTCTTGAGACAGGGAGGACTGAAGCTTTCTTT
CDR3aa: CASSLETGRTEAFF

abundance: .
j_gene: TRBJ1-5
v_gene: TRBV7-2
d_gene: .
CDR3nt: TGTGCCAGCAGCTCCCACGGGGGCAATCAGCCCCAGCATTTT
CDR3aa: CASSSHGGNQPQHF

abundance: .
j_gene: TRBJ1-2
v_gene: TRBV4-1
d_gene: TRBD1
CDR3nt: TGCGCCAGCGAGCCGGGACAGGGCCCGGAGAGGGGTGGCTACACCTTC
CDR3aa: CASEPGQGPERGGYTF

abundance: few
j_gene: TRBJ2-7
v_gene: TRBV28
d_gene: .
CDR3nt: TGTGCCAGCAGTTTGTCGCAGGGGAGAAACGAGCAGTACTTC
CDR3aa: CASSLSQGRNEQYF

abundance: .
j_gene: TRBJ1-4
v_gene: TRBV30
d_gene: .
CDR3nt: TGTGCCTGGAGGAGGGGGGGTAATGAAAAACTGTTTTTT
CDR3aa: CAWRRGGNEKLFF

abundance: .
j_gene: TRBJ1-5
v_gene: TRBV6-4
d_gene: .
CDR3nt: TGTGCCAGCAGTACGACATATCAAGGGCCCCAGCATTTT
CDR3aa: CASSTTYQGPQHF

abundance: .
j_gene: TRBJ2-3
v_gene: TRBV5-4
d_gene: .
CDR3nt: TGTGCCAGCACCGCCTATAATACGCAGTATTTT
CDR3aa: CASTAYNTQYF

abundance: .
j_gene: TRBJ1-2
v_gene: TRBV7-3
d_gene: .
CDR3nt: TGTGCCAGCAGCTCCGGACGCGGTAACTATGGCTACACCTTC
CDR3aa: CASSSGRGNYGYTF